The 29 T cell receptor beta chains given below trace back to one sample, sequenced in a study of cytomegalovirus exposure and HLA in healthy donors. Using immunoSEQ multiplex PCR, the repertoire was profiled, and TCRdb retains in-frame clones only, with some absent. The sample has about 360,000 clones, 86% seen once; the top ten hold approximately 0.86%. Sequenced sample: PBMCs. The receptor source for this set is a woman aged 18-35 years in good health and CMV-seronegative.

The V and J genes are TRBV6-1 and TRBJ1-1, with D perhaps TRBD1 (6 bases). Germline V CDR1 and CDR2: MNHNS, SASEGT. V lost 11 bases to trimming and J lost 11 bases, with 15 bases between them. The CDR3 sequence is 10 residues long. In DNA form, the CDR3 reads TGTGCCTCAACAGGGTATGGGGCTTTCTTT. Its translation is CASTGYGAFF.

The chain uses TRBV28 and TRBJ1-3; 7 bases line up with TRBD1. V dropped 4 bases and J dropped 4; count of bases not matched to a gene: 4. This CDR3 has 14 residues. Germline V CDR1 and CDR2: MDHEN, SYDVKM. CDR3 DNA: TGTGCCAGCAGTTGGGGGACAGACGGAAACACCATATATTTT. Its protein is CASSWGTDGNTIYF.

CDR3 sequence (DNA): TGTGCCAGCCAGACGGTCGGGATGGGCACTGAAGCTTTCTTT. It encodes CASQTVGMGTEAFF. The rearrangement uses TRBV27 and TRBJ1-1; D is unclear. In germline, CDR1 is MNHEY, CDR2 SMNVEV (reference sequence). The ends were cut back, 8 bases at V and 4 bases at J, with 17 bases in the middle. The length of the CDR3 is 14 residues.

The chain recombines TRBV5-4 with TRBJ2-2; D may be TRBD1 (5 bases). Germline V gene lookup returns CDR1 SGHNT and CDR2 YYREEE (reference sequence). There are 15 residues in the CDR3. V shed 4 bases and J shed 5 bases, with 15 bases lying between them. CDR3 region: CASSQDLKGTGELFF. The CDR3 DNA reads as TGTGCCAGCAGCCAAGACCTCAAGGGGACCGGGGAGCTGTTTTTT.

The J gene is TRBJ1-1, the V gene TRBV14; D gene uncertain. The germline gives CDR1 SGHDN, CDR2 FVKESK. The CDR3 consists of 14 residues. Trimming pared 2 bases from V and 3 bases from J, leaving 10 bases between. The CDR3 DNA follows: TGTGCCAGCAGCCAATTAGGGCGGGACACTGAAGCTTTCTTT. As protein: CASSQLGRDTEAFF.

This clone was counted a few times. The chain joins TRBV19 to TRBJ2-5; 7 bases are a match to TRBD2. Germline CDR1 reads LNHDA; CDR2 reads SQIVND (reference sequence). The CDR3 runs 14 residues. The V gene end was trimmed by 4 bases and the J gene end by 5 bases; junction bases not matched to a gene: 7. The CDR3 region is CASSSVAGVETQYF. CDR3 DNA sequence: TGTGCCAGTAGTAGTGTCGCGGGAGTGGAGACCCAGTACTTC.

The J gene is TRBJ2-2, the V gene TRBV9, with 7 bases lining up with TRBD2. V lost 4 bases to trimming and J lost 7 bases; unmatched junction nucleotides: 7. CDR3 size: 14 residues. Germline V gene data show CDR1 as SGDLS and CDR2 as YYNGEE. The CDR3 protein is CASSTRLASGELFF. CDR3 DNA: TGTGCCAGCAGCACCCGACTAGCCAGCGGGGAGCTGTTTTTT.

The V gene is TRBV7-2, the J gene TRBJ2-6, with 8 bases lining up with TRBD1. V gave up 9 bases and J gave up 0 bases; unmatched junction bases: 7. Per the germline V gene, CDR1 is SGHTA and CDR2 is FQGNSA. The CDR3 is made up of 16 amino acids. CDR3 nucleotide sequence: TGTGCCAGGAAGGACAGGGCACCCTCTGGGGCCAACGTCCTGACTTTC. This translates into CARKDRAPSGANVLTF.

The chain combines TRBV27 with TRBJ2-1; a possible D gene is TRBD2 (7 bases). CDR1 MNHEY and CDR2 SMNVEV come from the germline V gene (reference sequence). CDR3 length: 14 residues. V was trimmed by 4 bases and J by 7 bases, leaving 14 bases between them. The DNA of the CDR3 is TGTGCCAGCAGTTGGACTAGGGGGTTTAATGAGCAGTTCTTC. Protein: CASSWTRGFNEQFF.

The CDR3 DNA reads TGTGCCAGCAGCTTGAGACTAGCGGGCCGCACCGGGGAGCTGTTTTTT. Its translation: CASSLRLAGRTGELFF. The chain carries TRBV11-2 and TRBJ2-2; 10 nucleotides match TRBD2. The CDR3 loop spans 16 amino acids. Trimming at V came to 3 bases and at J to 4 bases, leaving 5 bases not matched to a gene. Germline V gene sequence: CDR1 SGHAT, CDR2 FQNNGV. Full variable domain (missing parts from reference TRBV11-2 and TRBJ2-2): EAGVAQSPRYKIIEKRQSVAFWCNPISGHATLYWYQQILGQGPKLLIQFQNNGVVDDSQLPKDRFSAERLKGVDSTLKIQPAKLEDSAVYLCASSLRLAGRTGELFFGEGSRLTVL.

V gene TRBV11-2 combines with J gene TRBJ1-2; 9 bases fit TRBD1. CDR3 length: 16 residues. The V gene's germline CDR1 is SGHAT and CDR2 FQNNGV. V was clipped by 5 bases and J by 2 bases; unmatched bases: 9. CDR3: CASSHLRTGENYGYTF. CDR3 DNA: TGTGCCAGCAGCCATCTAAGGACAGGGGAGAACTATGGCTACACCTTC.

The chain joins TRBV27 to TRBJ1-4, with D uncertain. The CDR3 runs to 15 residues. V lost 3 bases to trimming and J lost 4 bases, with 12 bases between them. The germline gives CDR1 MNHEY, CDR2 SMNVEV (reference sequence). CDR3: CASSFSYTGNEKLFF. The CDR3, as DNA: TGTGCCAGCAGTTTCTCCTACACGGGTAATGAAAAACTGTTTTTT.

V usage is TRBV5-1 and J usage is TRBJ1-1; D remains ambiguous. The germline CDR1 and CDR2 sequences are SGHRS and YFSETQ. The CDR3 loop spans 15 amino acids. Deletions cut 0 bases from V and 1 base from J, with 10 bases between. The CDR3, as DNA: TGCGCCAGCAGCTTGGTCGCAGGAAGGAACACTGAAGCTTTCTTT. Translation: CASSLVAGRNTEAFF.

The CDR3 protein is CASSYSGRGIGPQHF. CDR3 coding DNA: TGTGCCAGCAGTTACTCGGGGCGGGGAATAGGGCCCCAGCATTTT. V usage is TRBV6-5 and J usage is TRBJ1-5, with D perhaps TRBD1 (5 bases). The CDR3 sequence is 15 residues long. Trimming left V 0 bases short and J 9 bases short, with 15 bases between. From germline, CDR1 is MNHEY and CDR2 SVGAGI.

The chain is built from TRBV28 and TRBJ2-2; D remains ambiguous. CDR1 is MDHEN, CDR2 SYDVKM, per germline. The CDR3 length is 15 residues. Trimming cost V 8 bases and J 1 base, with 14 bases left between them. The CDR3 DNA reads TGTGCCAGCCACGACGTAGCACGGAACACCGGGGAGCTGTTTTTT. Its translation: CASHDVARNTGELFF.

The genes are TRBV2 and TRBJ1-5; 8 bases match TRBD1. This CDR3 contains 14 residues. V lost 6 bases to trimming and J lost 7 bases; unmatched junction nucleotides: 8. Germline CDR1 reads SNHLY; CDR2 reads FYNNEI. The CDR3 DNA is TGTGCCAGCAGATCGACAGGGGAGGGGCAGCCCCAGCATTTT. Its protein product is CASRSTGEGQPQHF. Supplemented by reference TRBV2 and TRBJ1-5, the full variable domain reads EPEVTQTPSHQVTQMGQEVILRCVPISNHLYFYWYRQILGQKVEFLVSFYNNEISEKSEIFDDQFSVERPDGSNFTLKIRSTKLEDSAMYFCASRSTGEGQPQHFGDGTRLSIL.

This rearrangement joins TRBV6-5 to TRBJ1-1; no clear D gene. This CDR3 has 13 residues. Germline values: CDR1 MNHEY, CDR2 SVGAGI. V gave up 2 bases and J gave up 7 bases, with 11 bases separating them. The CDR3 region has the DNA TGTGCCAGCAGTTACAACGAGGGCGGTGAAGCTTTCTTT. Encoded protein: CASSYNEGGEAFF.

The V gene is TRBV7-9, the J gene TRBJ2-7, with a weak D call TRBD1 (6 bases). Germline CDR1 reads SEHNR; CDR2 reads FQNEAQ (reference sequence). Trimming removed 3 bases at V and 1 base at J, with 19 bases between. The CDR3 consists of 17 residues. The chain's CDR3 is CASSFPKSDRSSYEQYF. The DNA of the CDR3 is TGTGCCAGCAGCTTCCCTAAGTCCGACAGGTCGTCCTACGAGCAGTACTTC.

This clone came up once. CDR3 nucleotides: TGCGCCAGCGTTACTAGCGGGTCGGTGGATACGCAGTATTTT. Translated, it gives CASVTSGSVDTQYF. The chain has TRBV10-1 and TRBJ2-3, with TRBD2 matching over 9 bases. V lost 8 bases, J lost 6 bases, and 9 bases stayed unmatched. This CDR3 contains 14 residues. Germline CDR1 and CDR2: WNHNN and SYGVQD (reference sequence).

The J gene is TRBJ2-1, the V gene TRBV29-1; TRBD2 might be the D (5 bases). Trimming pared 7 bases from V and 4 bases from J, leaving 14 bases between. CDR1 and CDR2 from the germline V gene are SQVTM and ANQGSEA. The CDR3 has 13 amino acids. This chain's CDR3 is CSGVVATYNEQFF. CDR3 sequence (DNA): TGCAGCGGCGTCGTAGCGACGTACAATGAGCAGTTCTTC.

The chain carries TRBV29-1 and TRBJ2-1, with TRBD2 identical over 12 bases. Germline trimming cut 7 bases from V and 7 bases from J; bases unmatched to any gene: 8. The CDR3 is 14 amino acids. The germline gives CDR1 SQVTM, CDR2 ANQGSEA. DNA for the CDR3: TGCAGCGCCAGGACTAGCGGGAAGGGAAATGAGCAGTTCTTC. Translating it yields CSARTSGKGNEQFF.

The chain employs TRBV4-2 and TRBJ1-2, with no clear D. Deletions cut 2 bases from V and 4 bases from J, with 17 bases between. The CDR3 length is 16 residues. CDR1 is LGHNA and CDR2 is YNFKEQ in the germline V gene. The CDR3 here is CASSQPSNLPFYGYTF. The CDR3 coding sequence is TGTGCCAGCAGCCAACCTAGTAACCTTCCATTCTATGGCTACACCTTC.

The V and J genes are TRBV2 and TRBJ2-2, with D maybe TRBD2 (7 bases). Germline V gene data show CDR1 as SNHLY and CDR2 as FYNNEI. Between the trimmed V and J ends, which lost 6 bases and 3 bases, there was a span of 20 bases. The CDR3 contains 17 residues. CDR3 DNA: TGTGCCAGCAGATTTCGGGGGGCTAGCTTTGACACCGGGGAGCTGTTTTTT. Translation gives CASRFRGASFDTGELFF.

The chain has TRBV10-3 and TRBJ2-2; 8 nucleotides line up with TRBD2. Germline CDR1 and CDR2: ENHRY and SYGVKD. CDR3 length: 16 residues. V trimming: 3 bases; J trimming: 4 bases; junction bases outside the gene matches: 7. This CDR3 reads CAISERGGETTGELFF. The CDR3 nucleotides read TGTGCCATCAGTGAACGGGGGGGAGAGACCACCGGGGAGCTGTTTTTT.

The gene calls are TRBV6-5 and TRBJ1-1; TRBD1 agrees at 10 bases. CDR3 length: 15 residues. Losses at the gene ends were 5 bases for V and 6 bases for J; bases not matched to a gene: 9. The germline V gene encodes CDR1 MNHEY and CDR2 SVGAGI. CDR3 in amino acids: CASSRGDRGIAEAFF. CDR3 in DNA: TGTGCCAGCAGTCGAGGGGACAGGGGAATCGCTGAAGCTTTCTTT.

V gene TRBV6-1 combines with J gene TRBJ1-1; D possibly corresponds to TRBD1 (5 bases). The CDR3 runs 13 residues. Germline V gene sequence: CDR1 MNHNS, CDR2 SASEGT. V lost 6 bases to trimming and J lost 4 bases, with 12 bases between them. CDR3 in amino acids: CASRTQGLTEAFF. The CDR3 nucleotides read TGTGCCAGCAGGACTCAGGGCCTCACTGAAGCTTTCTTT.

The chain couples TRBV27 to TRBJ1-6, with 7 bases identical to TRBD1. Germline trimming cut 3 bases from V and 1 base from J; bases unmatched to any gene: 6. Germline V gene data show CDR1 as MNHEY and CDR2 as SMNVEV (reference sequence). The length of the CDR3 is 17 residues. DNA for the CDR3: TGTGCCAGCAGTTTGGAGTCAGGGGGGTCCTATAATTCACCCCTCCACTTT. As protein: CASSLESGGSYNSPLHF.

The gene calls are TRBV6-5 and TRBJ1-2; no clear D gene. CDR3 size: 13 residues. The V gene lost 6 bases and the J gene lost 3 bases, with 11 bases spanning the gap. From germline, CDR1 is MNHEY and CDR2 SVGAGI. DNA for the CDR3: TGTGCCAGCAGCCCCGGGTTCTACTATGGCTACACCTTC. Protein sequence: CASSPGFYYGYTF.

V usage is TRBV5-6 and J usage is TRBJ1-1; a weak D match, TRBD1 (5 bases). The CDR3 consists of 14 residues. The ends were cut back, 4 bases at V and 4 bases at J, with 14 bases in the middle. Germline V gene sequence: CDR1 SGHDT, CDR2 YYEEEE. The CDR3 protein is CASSGGGQSTEAFF. The CDR3 DNA reads TGTGCCAGCAGCGGGGGGGGTCAGTCCACTGAAGCTTTCTTT.